One and the same sample provided the 17 T cell receptor beta chains below, sequenced in a study of cytomegalovirus exposure and HLA in healthy donors. Profiling relied on immunoSEQ multiplex PCR, and the TCRdb table lists in-frame clones only, not all of them. The data contain around 130,000 clones, over 85% of them singletons. The material sequenced was PBMCs. The receptors were gathered from a man between 25 and 39 years old in good health and CMV-seronegative.

The rearrangement links TRBV5-1 to TRBJ2-5; TRBD2 matches 11 bases. Germline CDR1 SGHRS, CDR2 YFSETQ. The CDR3 covers 13 residues. Unmatched junction bases numbered 3, after V lost 7 bases and J lost 4 bases. This CDR3 is CASALAGVETQYF. The CDR3 DNA is TGCGCCAGCGCACTAGCGGGGGTAGAGACCCAGTACTTC.

The chain joins TRBV5-8 to TRBJ2-4; a weak D match, TRBD1 (5 bases). Trimming took 0 bases from V and 0 from J, leaving 10 bases between them. In germline, CDR1 is SGHTS, CDR2 YDEGEE. The CDR3 is made up of 16 amino acids. The CDR3 spells CASSLGQPLAKNIQYF. In DNA form, the CDR3 reads TGTGCCAGCAGCTTGGGACAGCCTCTAGCCAAAAACATTCAGTACTTC.

The chain couples TRBV7-9 to TRBJ1-2; tentative D call: TRBD1 (5 bases). The CDR3 has 14 amino acids. CDR1 and CDR2 from the germline V gene are SEHNR and FQNEAQ (reference sequence). Trimming took 1 base from V and 3 from J, leaving 9 bases between them. This CDR3 reads CASSLVGGDYGYTF. The CDR3 region has the DNA TGTGCCAGCAGCTTAGTTGGAGGGGACTATGGCTACACCTTC. Full variable domain (outside the CDR3, taken from reference TRBV7-9 and TRBJ1-2): DTGVSQNPRHKITKRGQNVTFRCDPISEHNRLYWYRQTLGQGPEFLTYFQNEAQLEKSRLLSDRFSAERPKGSFSTLEIQRTEQGDSAMYLCASSLVGGDYGYTFGSGTRLTVV.

The table lists this clone with a few counts. The chain employs TRBV11-2 and TRBJ2-7; 9 positions agree with TRBD2. CDR1 and CDR2 from the germline V gene are SGHAT and FQNNGV. The V and J ends lost 1 base and 0 bases, in that order; junction bases with no gene match: 7. The CDR3 is 17 residues long. Here the CDR3 DNA reads TGTGCCAGCAGCTTAGGTAGCGGGGGCCTAAGCTCCTACGAGCAGTACTTC. Amino acid sequence: CASSLGSGGLSSYEQYF.

This chain connects TRBV28 to TRBJ1-3; unclear D gene. Trimming cost V 8 bases and J 4 bases, with 12 bases left between them. This CDR3 is 13 amino acids long. CDR1 and CDR2 from the germline V gene are MDHEN and SYDVKM. CDR3 DNA sequence: TGTGCCAGCCGGCGGGAGGGCGGAAACACCATATATTTT. This encodes CASRREGGNTIYF. The full variable domain, rest sourced from reference TRBV28 and TRBJ1-3, is DVKVTQSSRYLVKRTGEKVFLECVQDMDHENMFWYRQDPGLGLRLIYFSYDVKMKEKGDIPEGYSVSREKKERFSLILESASTNQTSMYLCASRREGGNTIYFGEGSWLTVV.

This chain joins TRBV20-1 and TRBJ1-2; possible D gene TRBD1, 5 bases. The CDR3 runs 11 residues. CDR1 is DFQATT and CDR2 is SNEGSKA in the germline V gene (reference sequence). The V end lost 6 bases, the J end lost 8 bases, and 13 bases lay between the germline ends. CDR3 in amino acids: CSAPGYLGYTF. DNA for the CDR3: TGCAGTGCCCCAGGGTATTTGGGCTACACCTTC.

This chain joins TRBV7-2 and TRBJ2-5, with 13 nucleotides matching TRBD2. Germline V gene lookup returns CDR1 SGHTA and CDR2 FQGNSA. The CDR3 loop spans 17 amino acids. Germline trimming cut 4 bases from V and 0 bases from J; bases unmatched to any gene: 5. CDR3 in DNA: TGTGCCAGCAGCTCCGGGACTAGCGGGGTGTACCAAGAGACCCAGTACTTC. It yields the protein CASSSGTSGVYQETQYF.

The chain combines TRBV7-3 with TRBJ2-3; 9 bases match TRBD2. CDR3 length: 17 residues. Germline CDR1 SGHTA, CDR2 FQGTGA. V shed 5 bases, J shed 4 bases, and the junction held 13 bases outside the gene matches. CDR3 DNA: TGTGCCAGCAGCCTCAATCCTAGCGGGGCCGTGGCAGATACGCAGTATTTT. Translated: CASSLNPSGAVADTQYF.

The chain joins TRBV2 to TRBJ2-1; TRBD2 matches at 7 bases. CDR3 length equals 17 residues. V gave up 2 bases and J gave up 0 bases; unmatched junction bases: 7. Germline V gene data show CDR1 as SNHLY and CDR2 as FYNNEI. As DNA, the CDR3 is TGTGCCAGCAGTGAATTTGGGGGGGATAGCTCCTACAATGAGCAGTTCTTC. Amino acids: CASSEFGGDSSYNEQFF.

The gene calls are TRBV25-1 and TRBJ2-3, with 10 bases aligning to TRBD2. In germline, CDR1 is MGHDK, CDR2 SYGVNS. This CDR3 contains 17 residues. V lost 1 base, J lost 2 bases, and 6 bases stayed unmatched. The CDR3, as DNA: TGTGCCAGCAGTGAATTAGGTAGCGGGGGGTACACAGATACGCAGTATTTT. It is translated as CASSELGSGGYTDTQYF.

This clone was detected only a few times. This chain uses TRBV5-1 with TRBJ1-6, with no clear D. V lost 0 bases and J 9 bases, leaving 13 bases between the germline ends. The CDR3 runs 15 residues. Germline V CDR1 and CDR2: SGHRS, YFSETQ. CDR3 sequence: CASSLAGKAGSPLHF. The CDR3 DNA reads as TGCGCCAGCAGCTTGGCCGGTAAGGCGGGTTCACCCCTCCACTTT.

The chain carries TRBV7-9 and TRBJ2-1; the D gene is possibly TRBD1 (6 bases). The V end was cut by 4 bases, the J end by 2 bases, with 9 bases between. CDR1 SEHNR and CDR2 FQNEAQ come from the germline V gene (reference sequence). This CDR3 is built from 14 residues. The CDR3 coding sequence is TGTGCCAGCAGCTATGGACAGACCTACAATGAGCAGTTCTTC. The encoded protein is CASSYGQTYNEQFF.

This chain connects TRBV5-1 to TRBJ1-2; 12 positions match TRBD1. Germline lookup yields CDR1 SGHRS and CDR2 YFSETQ. Trimming at V came to 3 bases and at J to 4 bases, leaving 4 bases not matched to a gene. This CDR3 region has 15 residues. The CDR3 spells CASSWDRGLGYGYTF. The CDR3 DNA sequence: TGCGCCAGCAGCTGGGACAGGGGGCTCGGCTATGGCTACACCTTC.

The chain recombines TRBV29-1 with TRBJ2-1; a possible D gene is TRBD2 (7 bases). This CDR3 has 14 residues. Trimming took 2 bases from V and 10 from J, leaving 18 bases between them. Germline V CDR1 and CDR2: SQVTM, ANQGSEA. This CDR3 is CSVETGGGTNEQFF. The CDR3 nucleotides read TGCAGCGTTGAAACGGGAGGCGGGACAAACGAGCAGTTCTTC.

The V gene is TRBV27, the J gene TRBJ2-7; possible D gene TRBD1, 6 bases. V was cut by 3 bases and J by 2 bases, with 11 bases left in between. The CDR3 covers 14 residues. CDR1 and CDR2 (germline): MNHEY, SMNVEV (reference sequence). The CDR3: CASSLYPGAYEQYF. CDR3 nucleotide sequence: TGTGCCAGCAGTTTGTACCCAGGGGCCTACGAGCAGTACTTC.

V is TRBV7-9 and J is TRBJ2-1; possible D gene TRBD1, 5 bases. The CDR3 is 14 residues long. Germline assignment: CDR1 SEHNR and CDR2 FQNEAQ (reference sequence). Trimming took off 3 bases at V and 5 bases at J, with 11 bases between the two ends. CDR3 loop: CASSFVQGHNEQFF. CDR3 DNA: TGTGCCAGCAGCTTCGTGCAGGGCCACAATGAGCAGTTCTTC.

This sequence joins TRBV4-2 and TRBJ2-7; 12 bases match TRBD2. Unmatched junction bases numbered 10, after V lost 3 bases and J lost 1 base. The CDR3 contains 18 residues. In germline, CDR1 is LGHNA, CDR2 YNFKEQ. As DNA, the CDR3 is TGTGCCAGCAGCCACGGTACTAGCGGGGGGACCTATTCCTACGAGCAGTACTTC. Protein sequence: CASSHGTSGGTYSYEQYF.